This TCR beta chain was recorded in a study of spatial heterogeneity in lung cancer. Whole-study context: Beta-chain sequences were consistently detected more often than alpha-chain sequences.

Study outcomes and limitations: One measure, the expanded intratumoral alpha and beta TCR count, tracked tumor mutation counts. Approximately 7.1% of tumor T cells for alpha chains and 12% to 15% for beta chains were estimated to be covered.

Time point reported: sample taken at primary tumor resection. The donor population consisted of some 67 patients with untreated, early-stage non-small cell lung cancer. Without sorting, whole RNA was sequenced from tumor, nontumor lung or frozen PBMC. CDR1 and CDR2 from the germline V gene are MNHEY and SMNVEV (reference sequence). The CDR3 runs to 13 residues. The V end was cut by 6 bases, the J end by 1 base, with 10 bases between. This clonotype has only a few counts. Antigen unknown. TCRdb re-analysed the 5' RACE reads in MiXCR, keeping a single row per CDR3 protein. The top ten clones hold roughly 29% of a sample with tens of thousands of distinct CDR3 sequences, roughly 15% of them seen once.

The receptor comes from a female donor with early-stage non-small cell lung cancer. The V and J genes are TRBV27 and TRBJ2-7; no clear D. This specimen consisted of lung tumor tissue, obtained at surgery. The CDR3 sequence: CASSRLDSYEQYF. As DNA, the CDR3 is TGTGCCAGCAGCCGGCTCGATTCCTACGAGCAGTACTTC.